This TCR beta chain was sequenced during a study of T-cell reconstitution after alpha-beta-depleted transplantation in children. This CDR3 is 13 amino acids long. Trimming removed 7 bases from V and 3 bases from J, with 9 bases in between. Germline V CDR1 and CDR2: MDHEN, SYDVKM. As it was prepared, the TCRbeta library received unique molecular identifiers. TCRdb re-called the PCR reads through MiXCR, storing one row per CDR3 protein. The repertoire holds roughly 240,000 distinct CDR3 sequences, 6.5% to 9% seen once, with 5% to 8% in the top ten. In regard to this clonotype: Its antigen is not known.

Study-wide findings and caveats: A year had passed since transplant, and T-cell counts and diversity by then came mostly from newly produced T cells. About two months after transplant, alpha-beta T cells reportedly came from several hundred expanded graft clones.

Sequenced material: PBMCs, mostly from graft donor cells, taken 180 days after TCRalphabeta/CD19-depleted stem cell transplant. The clonotype originates from a male patient aged 10 to 17 who had a stem cell transplant for acute lymphoblastic leukemia, so the T cells may come from the graft donor. The rearrangement uses TRBV28 and TRBJ2-2, with D unresolved. CDR3 sequence reads: CASTKGYTGELFF. The CDR3 DNA is TGTGCCAGCACCAAGGGATACACCGGGGAGCTGTTTTTT. The variable domain in full, completed from reference TRBV28 and TRBJ2-2, reads DVKVTQSSRYLVKRTGEKVFLECVQDMDHENMFWYRQDPGLGLRLIYFSYDVKMKEKGDIPEGYSVSREKKERFSLILESASTNQTSMYLCASTKGYTGELFFGEGSRLTVL.